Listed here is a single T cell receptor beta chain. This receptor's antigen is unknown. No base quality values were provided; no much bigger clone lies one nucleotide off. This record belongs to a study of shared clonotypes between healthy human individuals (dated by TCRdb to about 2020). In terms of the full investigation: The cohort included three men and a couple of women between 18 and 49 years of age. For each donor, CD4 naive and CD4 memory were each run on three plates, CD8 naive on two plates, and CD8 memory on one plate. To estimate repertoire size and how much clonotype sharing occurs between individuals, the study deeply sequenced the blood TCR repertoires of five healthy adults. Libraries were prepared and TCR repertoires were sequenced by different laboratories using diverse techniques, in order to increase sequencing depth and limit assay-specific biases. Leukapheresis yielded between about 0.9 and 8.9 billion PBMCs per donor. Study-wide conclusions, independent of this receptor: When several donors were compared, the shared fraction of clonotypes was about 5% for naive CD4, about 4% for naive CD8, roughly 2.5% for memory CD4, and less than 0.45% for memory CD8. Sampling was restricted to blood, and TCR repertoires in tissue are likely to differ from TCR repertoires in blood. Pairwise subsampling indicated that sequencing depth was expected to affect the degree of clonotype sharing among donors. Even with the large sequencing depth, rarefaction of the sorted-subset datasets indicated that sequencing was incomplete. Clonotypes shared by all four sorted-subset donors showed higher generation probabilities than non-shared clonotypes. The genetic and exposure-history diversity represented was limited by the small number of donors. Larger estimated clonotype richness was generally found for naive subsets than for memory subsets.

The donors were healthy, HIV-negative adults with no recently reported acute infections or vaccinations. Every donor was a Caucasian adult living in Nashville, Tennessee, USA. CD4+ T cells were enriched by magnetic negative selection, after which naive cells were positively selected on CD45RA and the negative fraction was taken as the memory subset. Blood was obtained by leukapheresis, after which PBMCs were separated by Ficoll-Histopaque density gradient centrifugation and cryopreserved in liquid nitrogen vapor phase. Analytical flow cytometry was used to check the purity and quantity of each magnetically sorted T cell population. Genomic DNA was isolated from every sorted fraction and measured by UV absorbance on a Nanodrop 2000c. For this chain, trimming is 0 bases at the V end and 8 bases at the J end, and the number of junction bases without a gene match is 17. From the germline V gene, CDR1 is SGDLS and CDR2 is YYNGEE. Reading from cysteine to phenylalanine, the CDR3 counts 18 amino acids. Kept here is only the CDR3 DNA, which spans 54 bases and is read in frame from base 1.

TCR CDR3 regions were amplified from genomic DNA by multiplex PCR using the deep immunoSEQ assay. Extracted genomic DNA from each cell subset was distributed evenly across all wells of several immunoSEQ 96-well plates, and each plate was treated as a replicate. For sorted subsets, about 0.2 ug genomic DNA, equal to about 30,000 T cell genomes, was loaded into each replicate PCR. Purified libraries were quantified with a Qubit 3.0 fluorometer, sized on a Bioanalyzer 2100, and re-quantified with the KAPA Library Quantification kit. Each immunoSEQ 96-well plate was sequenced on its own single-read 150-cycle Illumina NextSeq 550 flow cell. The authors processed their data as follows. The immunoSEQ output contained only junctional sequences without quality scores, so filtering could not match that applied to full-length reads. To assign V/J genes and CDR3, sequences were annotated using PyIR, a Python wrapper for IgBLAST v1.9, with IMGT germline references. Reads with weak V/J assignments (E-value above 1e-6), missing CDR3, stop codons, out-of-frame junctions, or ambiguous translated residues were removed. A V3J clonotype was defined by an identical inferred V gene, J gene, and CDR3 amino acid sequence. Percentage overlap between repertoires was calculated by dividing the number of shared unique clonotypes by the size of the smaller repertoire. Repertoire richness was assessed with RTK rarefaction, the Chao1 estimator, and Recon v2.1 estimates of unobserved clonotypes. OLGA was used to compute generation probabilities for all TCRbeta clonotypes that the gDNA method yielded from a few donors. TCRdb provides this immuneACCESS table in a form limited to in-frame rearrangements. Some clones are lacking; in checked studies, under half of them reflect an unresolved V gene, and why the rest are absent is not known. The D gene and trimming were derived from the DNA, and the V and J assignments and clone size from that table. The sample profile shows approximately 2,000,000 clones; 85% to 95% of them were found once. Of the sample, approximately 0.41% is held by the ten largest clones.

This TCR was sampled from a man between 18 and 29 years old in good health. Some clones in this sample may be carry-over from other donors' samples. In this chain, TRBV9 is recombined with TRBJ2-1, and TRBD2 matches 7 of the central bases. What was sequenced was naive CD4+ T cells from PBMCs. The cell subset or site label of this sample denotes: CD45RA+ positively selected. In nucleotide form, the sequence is TGTGCCAGCAGCGTAGCAATGTTGCGGGAGCCCGGAAGGGATGAGCAGTTCTTC. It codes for CASSVAMLREPGRDEQFF.